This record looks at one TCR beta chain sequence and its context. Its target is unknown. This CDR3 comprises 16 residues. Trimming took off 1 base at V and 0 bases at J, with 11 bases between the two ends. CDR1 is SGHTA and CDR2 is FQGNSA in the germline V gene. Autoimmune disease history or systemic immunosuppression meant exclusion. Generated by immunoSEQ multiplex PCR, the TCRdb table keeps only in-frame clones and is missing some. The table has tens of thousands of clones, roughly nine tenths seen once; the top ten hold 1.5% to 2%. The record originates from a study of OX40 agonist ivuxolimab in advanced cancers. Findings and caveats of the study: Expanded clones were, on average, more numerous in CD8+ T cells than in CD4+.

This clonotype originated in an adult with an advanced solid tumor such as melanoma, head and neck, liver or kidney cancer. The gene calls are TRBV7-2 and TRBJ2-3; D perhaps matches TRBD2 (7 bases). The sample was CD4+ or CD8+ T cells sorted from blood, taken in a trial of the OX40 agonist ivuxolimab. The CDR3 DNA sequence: TGTGCCAGCAGCTTAGAGGCGGGGGCTAGCACAGATACGCAGTATTTT. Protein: CASSLEAGASTDTQYF.